Given below is one TCR beta chain in context. Germline lookup yields CDR1 SQVTM and CDR2 ANQGSEA. The CDR3 contains 14 residues. After removal of 4 bases from V and 8 bases from J, the junction contained 9 bases not matched to a gene. The data belong to a study of blood T cell repertoires in COVID-19. Overall study: The United States, Italy and Spain provided the acute and convalescent COVID-19 samples. T cells, B-cell-depleted T cells, or PBMCs provided the cDNA or gDNA that served as material.

Per the study methods: Amplification of reference gene primers was used by the study to estimate nucleated cell counts. Using immunoSEQ multiplex PCR, the repertoire was profiled, and TCRdb retains in-frame clones only, with some absent. Clone size and the V and J calls come from that table; the DNA yielded D and trimming. The top ten clones hold under 4.5% of a sample with more than 150,000 clones, approximately 87% of them seen once. The receptor was isolated from a woman in her 70s with acute or convalescent COVID-19. J is TRBJ1-4 and V is TRBV29-1; TRBD1 aligns across 8 bases. What was sequenced was peripheral blood. The CDR3 is CSVAYGTGGEKLFF. CDR3 nucleotide sequence: TGCAGCGTTGCGTACGGGACAGGTGGCGAAAAACTGTTTTTT. The entire variable domain, with the rest obtained from reference TRBV29-1 and TRBJ1-4, is as follows: SAVISQKPSRDICQRGTSLTIQCQVDSQVTMMFWYRQQPGQSLTLIATANQGSEATYESGFVIDKFPISRPNLTFSTLTVSNMSPEDSSIYLCSVAYGTGGEKLFFGSGTQLSVL.